This is a list of T cell receptor beta chains from one sample in a study of T-cell memory formation after mild COVID-19. TCRdb reanalysed the 5' RACE reads using MiXCR and keeps one entry per CDR3 protein. The sample lists about 340,000 distinct CDR3 sequences, roughly an eighth occurring once. The sequenced material came from PBMCs or a T cell subset sorted from them (not recorded which). These TCRs come from a man aged 18 to 30 who had mild COVID-19 (a few samples of this study predate the infection). Cell type and time point are not known. Both conserved end residues are part of each CDR3. A D gene is named only where the DNA matches it firmly. Expanded clones are given a class, and other clones once, few, many or no size at all.

V	D	J	size	DNA	CDR3
TRBV7-6	-	TRBJ2-3	many	TGTGCCAGCAGCTTTTCTAACAGAGGCCGAGATACGCAGTATTTT	CASSFSNRGRDTQYF
TRBV20-1	TRBD1	TRBJ2-1	-	TGCAGTGCGTCGGGTTCCGGGACAGGGGGACTTGAGCAGTTCTTC	CSASGSGTGGLEQFF
TRBV2	-	TRBJ1-5	-	TGTGCCAGCAGCTTTTGGGGGGCAGCTCAGCCCCAGCATTTT	CASSFWGAAQPQHF
TRBV28	-	TRBJ2-2	few	TGTGCCAGCAGCAGGGGGGGGTTTCCAGGCGGGGAGCTGTTTTTT	CASSRGGFPGGELFF
TRBV27	-	TRBJ1-1	-	TGTGCCAGCAGTTCCACAGGGTCGGGCACTGAAGCTTTCTTT	CASSSTGSGTEAFF
TRBV4-1	TRBD1	TRBJ2-1	few	TGCGCCAGCAGCCAAATGGACAGGGGGAGGAATGAGCAGTTCTTC	CASSQMDRGRNEQFF
TRBV7-9	TRBD2	TRBJ2-1	few	TGTGCCAGCAGCCCCCGACGGGGGGGCTCCTACAATGAGCAGTTCTTC	CASSPRRGGSYNEQFF
TRBV4-3	-	TRBJ2-5	-	TGCGCCAGCAGCCAAGACAGACGCCGGCAAGAGACCCAGTACTTC	CASSQDRRRQETQYF
TRBV3-1	-	TRBJ1-5	few	TGTGCCAGCAGCCAAGGCTACTGGGATCAGCCCCAGCATTTT	CASSQGYWDQPQHF
TRBV2	-	TRBJ1-2	-	TGTGCCAGCAGTGTCGTCAGTTACGGCTACACCTTC	CASSVVSYGYTF
TRBV12-3/TRBV12-4	TRBD1	TRBJ2-3	-	TGTGCCAGCAGTCGTGGGACAGCTAGCACAGATACGCAGTATTTT	CASSRGTASTDTQYF
TRBV12-3/TRBV12-4	-	TRBJ1-5	-	TGTGCCAGCAGTGGCGCAGAATATAGCAATCAGCCCCAGCATTTT	CASSGAEYSNQPQHF
TRBV7-9	TRBD1	TRBJ2-5	few	TGTGCCACTTCGACAGGGGAAAAGACCCAGTACTTC	CATSTGEKTQYF
TRBV20-1	-	TRBJ1-1	-	TGCAGTGCTATCGAACGTCGGACTGAAGCTTTCTTT	CSAIERRTEAFF
TRBV6-1	TRBD1	TRBJ2-7	few	TGTGCCAGCAGTAGAAGGCCAGGGGGAAGCGAGCAGTACTTC	CASSRRPGGSEQYF
TRBV6-2/TRBV6-3	-	TRBJ2-4	few	TGTGCCAGCAGTTACTCGGGGGGTTCGGCCAAAAACATTCAGTACTTC	CASSYSGGSAKNIQYF
TRBV29-1	TRBD2	TRBJ2-7	-	TGCAGCGTTGAGGCGGGGGTCGACGAGCAGTACTTC	CSVEAGVDEQYF
TRBV1	-	TRBJ1-5	-	TGCACCAGCAGCCAAGTAGGTCGCCGGCAGCCCCAGCATTTT	CTSSQVGRRQPQHF
TRBV12-3/TRBV12-4	TRBD1	TRBJ2-7	few	TGTGCCAGCAGTTGGGGGAAGCTGGACAGGGAGCAGTACTTC	CASSWGKLDREQYF
TRBV5-1	-	TRBJ1-1	few	TGCGCCAGCAGCCCCGTCGGGCAGCCCACTGAAGCTTTCTTT	CASSPVGQPTEAFF
TRBV6-5	-	TRBJ2-5	-	TGTGCCAGCAGCCCCGTTGGCCAAGAGACCCAGTACTTC	CASSPVGQETQYF
TRBV6-2/TRBV6-3	-	TRBJ2-1	many	TGTGCCAGCATTAGTGGGGGGCTTTACTCCTACAATGAGCAGTTCTTC	CASISGGLYSYNEQFF
TRBV20-1	-	TRBJ1-4	once	TGCAGTGCTAGAGGCCGAAATGAAAAACTGTTTTTT	CSARGRNEKLFF
TRBV27	-	TRBJ1-3	-	TGTGCCAGCAGTCCCCTAGACTCTGGAAACACCATATATTTT	CASSPLDSGNTIYF
TRBV7-9	-	TRBJ2-4	-	TGTGCCAGCAGATCTCGGGAGACAGACCCAGCCAAAAACATTCAGTACTTC	CASRSRETDPAKNIQYF
TRBV23-1	TRBD2	TRBJ2-5	-	TGCGCCAGCAGTCACTCAAACGGGACTAGCGGGGGGCAAGAGACCCAGTACTTC	CASSHSNGTSGGQETQYF
TRBV19	-	TRBJ1-6	many	TGTGCCAGTAGTATTCAGACAGGAGATAATTCACCCCTCCACTTT	CASSIQTGDNSPLHF
TRBV4-1	TRBD1	TRBJ2-1	-	TGCGCCAGCAGCCAACAGGACAGGGATGGGGAGCAGTTCTTC	CASSQQDRDGEQFF
TRBV12-3/TRBV12-4	TRBD2	TRBJ2-3	few	TGTGCCAGCAGTGCTCCTGGCGGGGGGGTCACAGATACGCAGTATTTT	CASSAPGGGVTDTQYF
TRBV6-2/TRBV6-3	TRBD1	TRBJ2-3	-	TGTGCCAGCAGCTATTTGATACAGGGGGTCGCAGATACGCAGTATTTT	CASSYLIQGVADTQYF
TRBV14	-	TRBJ2-3	-	TGTGCCAGCAGCCAATATACGCTACGGCCAGCTCTTGGGGATACGCAGTATTTT	CASSQYTLRPALGDTQYF
TRBV11-2	TRBD1	TRBJ2-7	-	TGTGCCAGCAGACCGCCGGGACAGGGTCTCTACGAGCAGTACTTC	CASRPPGQGLYEQYF
TRBV5-6	-	TRBJ2-5	-	TGTGCCAGCAGCTTTTATACAGAGACCCAGTACTTC	CASSFYTETQYF
TRBV12-1	-	TRBJ1-1	-	TGTGCCAGCAGCGACGGGAACCGTACTGGGAACACTGAAGCTTTCTTT	CASSDGNRTGNTEAFF
TRBV18	TRBD2	TRBJ2-1	-	TGTGCCAGCTCACCTTACCTAGCGGACTCCTACAATGAGCAGTTCTTC	CASSPYLADSYNEQFF
TRBV18	-	TRBJ1-4	few	TGTGCCAGCTCACCACCCCCGGGGTATGAAAAACTGTTTTTT	CASSPPPGYEKLFF
TRBV6-2/TRBV6-3	TRBD2	TRBJ2-3	few	TGTGCCAGCAGTGCCCTAGCGGGGAGCACAGATACGCAGTATTTT	CASSALAGSTDTQYF
TRBV4-2	TRBD2	TRBJ2-3	few	TGTGCCAGCAGCCAAGAGCTAGCGGGGGTTTCCACAGATACGCAGTATTTT	CASSQELAGVSTDTQYF
TRBV4-2	TRBD2	TRBJ2-7	-	TGTGCCAGCAGCCAAGGCGAGACTAGCGGCCCCTACGAGCAGTACTTC	CASSQGETSGPYEQYF
TRBV24-1	-	TRBJ2-5	many	TGTGCCACCAGTGATACCACAGGGCTGCGAGAGACCCAGTACTTC	CATSDTTGLRETQYF
TRBV10-3	-	TRBJ2-5	few	TGTGCCATCAGAGCCGGGGGCAGGGATGAGACCCAGTACTTC	CAIRAGGRDETQYF
TRBV4-3	-	TRBJ2-4	many	TGCGCCAGCAGCCAAGATTTGGGTTCGCCTGCGCAAAACATTCAGTACTTC	CASSQDLGSPAQNIQYF
TRBV2	-	TRBJ1-1	few	TGTGCCAGCAGTGATTGGGCAGGGACTGAAGCTTTCTTT	CASSDWAGTEAFF
TRBV7-9	-	TRBJ2-1	-	TGTGCCAGCAGCTTGGGGCGGGGGCGGCGGAATGAGCAGTTCTTC	CASSLGRGRRNEQFF
TRBV24-1	-	TRBJ2-1	few	TGTGCCACCAGTGATTCCGACAGGTACTACAATGAGCAGTTCTTC	CATSDSDRYYNEQFF
TRBV14	TRBD1	TRBJ2-7	few	TGTGCCAGCAGCCAAGATATTGGGGACAGCCCCTACGAGCAGTACTTC	CASSQDIGDSPYEQYF
TRBV2	TRBD1	TRBJ2-7	-	TGTGCCAGCGGACAGGTGGGGGTCGAGCAGTACTTC	CASGQVGVEQYF
TRBV12-3/TRBV12-4	-	TRBJ2-5	few	TGTGCCAGCAGCTTAGACAGGCGTCAAGAGACCCAGTACTTC	CASSLDRRQETQYF
TRBV7-6	-	TRBJ1-2	few	TGTGCCAGCAGCTCCCGACGGGACGGCGGAGGCTACACCTTC	CASSSRRDGGGYTF
TRBV6-6	-	TRBJ2-1	few	TGTGCCAGCAGTTACTCGGCAGGGTCCTCGTACAATGAGCAGTTCTTC	CASSYSAGSSYNEQFF
TRBV20-1	-	TRBJ1-2	-	TGCAGTGCTATTCCCAGGGGAGGGTATGGCTACACCTTC	CSAIPRGGYGYTF
TRBV27	-	TRBJ2-7	-	TGTGCCAGCAGTACCTGGGACATAAATGGGAACGAGCAGTACTTC	CASSTWDINGNEQYF
TRBV18	-	TRBJ1-2	-	TGTGCCAGCTCACCAAAGGAAGCTAACTATGGCTACACCTTC	CASSPKEANYGYTF
TRBV5-1	-	TRBJ2-5	few	TGCGCCAGCAGCCGGGAACTAGGTCACGAGAACCAAGAGACCCAGTACTTC	CASSRELGHENQETQYF
TRBV7-2	-	TRBJ2-5	-	TGTGCCAGCAGCTTAGCTAGCGGTCACCAAGAGACCCAGTACTTC	CASSLASGHQETQYF
TRBV6-1	-	TRBJ1-2	few	TGTGCCAGCAGTGTCGGGGGGCGGGATGGCTACACCTTC	CASSVGGRDGYTF
TRBV6-5	-	TRBJ1-4	few	TGTGCCAGCAAGGGGTACGGTGTTGAAAAACTGTTTTTT	CASKGYGVEKLFF
TRBV18	-	TRBJ1-1	-	TGTGCCAGCTCACCAATCCCGCTGAACACTGAAGCTTTCTTT	CASSPIPLNTEAFF
TRBV7-9	-	TRBJ1-3	few	TGTGCCAGCAGCTTAGCCGAGGGACGGTCGAACACCATATATTTT	CASSLAEGRSNTIYF
TRBV19	TRBD2	TRBJ2-5	-	TGTGCCAGTAGTATAGGATTGGGACTAGCGGGGTTAGAGACCCAGTACTTC	CASSIGLGLAGLETQYF